Listed below are T cell receptor beta chains from one sample, sequenced in a study of T-cell memory formation after mild COVID-19. TCRdb fed the 5' RACE reads into MiXCR, producing one record per CDR3 protein. This table holds about 340,000 distinct CDR3 sequences, about a sixth found once. The specimen was PBMCs or a T cell subset sorted from them (not recorded which). The receptors shown here come from a man between 18 and 29 years old who had mild COVID-19 (a few samples of this study predate the infection). Cell type and time point are not known. Both conserved end residues are trimmed from each CDR3. Clone size is stated in some rows and not others, as once, few, many or a class when expanded.

size | J | V | CDR3
many | TRBJ1-4 | TRBV4-2 | ASSQDAGTGGEKLF
. | TRBJ2-5 | TRBV4-3 | ASSQGAGTQY
. | TRBJ1-5 | TRBV20-1 | SARDRRWNQPQH
few | TRBJ1-5 | TRBV4-2 | ASSQDSAGRIGNQPQH
few | TRBJ2-1 | TRBV11-2 | ASSPTSGNNEQF
. | TRBJ1-5 | TRBV9 | ASSPGTGVSQPQH
. | TRBJ2-1 | TRBV6-4 | ASSEKPRGDEQF
few | TRBJ2-1 | TRBV14 | ASSQVSGYNEQF
many | TRBJ2-5 | TRBV25-1 | ASSRREETQY
. | TRBJ2-2 | TRBV7-9 | ASSLGRGLGNTGELF
few | TRBJ2-3 | TRBV4-3 | ASSQDLASGDSDTQY
few | TRBJ2-3 | TRBV28 | ASSLRTFGTQY
many | TRBJ2-1 | TRBV11-2 | ASSPNPGQGMGLYNEQF
. | TRBJ2-7 | TRBV4-2 | ASSQNRAEYEQY
many | TRBJ1-3 | TRBV10-3 | AIRQGLGSGNTIY
few | TRBJ1-5 | TRBV7-6 | ASSVQGQPQH
. | TRBJ2-7 | TRBV5-1 | ASSLEDSFYEQY
few | TRBJ2-5 | TRBV28 | ASSPPRQGVYQETQY
. | TRBJ2-7 | TRBV3-1 | ASSPSGGAPYEQY
. | TRBJ2-3 | TRBV20-1 | SARDGLGELAVGY
few | TRBJ1-1 | TRBV20-1 | SAHRGIDTEAF
few | TRBJ1-3 | TRBV10-3 | AISESRSSGNTIY
few | TRBJ2-3 | TRBV29-1 | SVAGTSGTDTQY
few | TRBJ2-5 | TRBV5-1 | ASSATSPGPETQY
many | TRBJ2-7 | TRBV2 | ASSVLQNYEQY
. | TRBJ2-3 | TRBV27 | ASSSWTTQY
few | TRBJ2-1 | TRBV5-1 | ASSLITTGNSYNEQF
. | TRBJ2-7 | TRBV20-1 | SARGGRNHG
few | TRBJ1-4 | TRBV12-3/TRBV12-4 | ASSSIPGVEKLF
. | TRBJ1-3 | TRBV19 | RARGHSGNTIY
few | TRBJ2-5 | TRBV5-1 | ASSLDGAAAQY
. | TRBJ1-6 | TRBV27 | ASSLGRLNSPLH
few | TRBJ1-2 | TRBV18 | ASSPLDRVDYGYT
few | TRBJ2-2 | TRBV5-1 | ASSWKGLNTGELF
few | TRBJ2-4 | TRBV11-2 | ASSGRTSGLLAKNIQY
few | TRBJ2-3 | TRBV12-3/TRBV12-4 | ASSVLAGATDTQY
many | TRBJ2-2 | TRBV11-3 | ASSFEGTGELF
. | TRBJ2-3 | TRBV27 | ASSSTPGITDTQY
. | TRBJ1-1 | TRBV25-1 | ASSEYGDRDEAF
few | TRBJ1-2 | TRBV6-2/TRBV6-3 | ASSFDTGTSYGYT
few | TRBJ2-3 | TRBV7-9 | ASSSPGDPTDTQY
. | TRBJ2-4 | TRBV27 | ASIGTGALLAKNIQY
few | TRBJ2-3 | TRBV7-3 | ASSFRARDTQY